The subject of this entry is one T cell receptor beta chain. Trimming took 6 bases from V and 1 from J, leaving 7 bases between them. The germline gives CDR1 MNHEY, CDR2 SVGAGI. The CDR3 contains 13 residues. Sequenced by immunoSEQ multiplex PCR; TCRdb stores in-frame clones only, minus some. This sample has roughly 200,000 clones, with 65% to 85% found just once. This sample stems from a study of blood T cell repertoires in COVID-19. The receptor comes from a middle-aged man with active or convalescent COVID-19. The source material was peripheral blood. The chain carries TRBV6-5 and TRBJ1-5; D is uncertain. CDR3 in amino acids: CASRAASNQPQHF. CDR3 in DNA: TGTGCCAGCAGAGCAGCGAGCAATCAGCCCCAGCATTTT.